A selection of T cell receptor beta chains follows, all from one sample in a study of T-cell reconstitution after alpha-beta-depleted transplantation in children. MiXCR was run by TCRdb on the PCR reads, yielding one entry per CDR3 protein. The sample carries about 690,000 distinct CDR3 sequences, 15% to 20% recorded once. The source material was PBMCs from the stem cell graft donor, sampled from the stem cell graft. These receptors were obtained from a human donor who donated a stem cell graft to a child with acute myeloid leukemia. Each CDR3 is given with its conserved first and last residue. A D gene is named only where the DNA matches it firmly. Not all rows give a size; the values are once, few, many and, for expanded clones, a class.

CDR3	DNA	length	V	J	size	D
CASSRQSGATGELFF	TGTGCCAGCAGCCGCCAGTCAGGCGCCACCGGGGAGCTGTTTTTT	15	TRBV7-7	TRBJ2-2	NA	NA
CSAGGILNTEAFF	TGCAGTGCTGGGGGCATACTGAACACTGAAGCTTTCTTT	13	TRBV20-1	TRBJ1-1	many	NA
CASSYGGVGEAFF	TGTGCCAGCAGTTACGGTGGAGTCGGTGAAGCTTTCTTT	13	TRBV6-6	TRBJ1-1	NA	NA
CASSPGLAGYQETQYF	TGTGCCAGCTCACCTGGACTAGCGGGCTACCAAGAGACCCAGTACTTC	16	TRBV18	TRBJ2-5	few	TRBD2
CASSIFRDSNQPQHF	TGTGCCAGTAGTATCTTCCGGGACAGCAATCAGCCCCAGCATTTT	15	TRBV19	TRBJ1-5	NA	NA
CASSNGQFPTNEKLFF	TGTGCCAGCAGTAACGGACAGTTTCCAACTAATGAAAAACTGTTTTTT	16	TRBV7-2	TRBJ1-4	few	NA
CASLNPGQNNQPQHF	TGTGCCAGCCTCAACCCCGGACAGAATAATCAGCCCCAGCATTTT	15	TRBV21-1	TRBJ1-5	NA	NA
CASSSRQGLGDTQYF	TGTGCCAGCAGCTCCCGACAGGGGCTGGGAGATACGCAGTATTTT	15	TRBV7-9	TRBJ2-3	NA	TRBD1
CSARARAGSNNEQFF	TGCAGTGCTAGGGCCCGGGCGGGGTCCAACAATGAGCAGTTCTTC	15	TRBV20-1	TRBJ2-1	many	NA
CAAARTGTASFSGNTIYF	TGTGCCGCAGCAAGGACCGGGACAGCATCCTTCTCTGGAAACACCATATATTTT	18	TRBV11-2	TRBJ1-3	once	TRBD1
CASTDGGVDNEQFF	TGTGCCAGCACTGACGGGGGGGTGGACAATGAGCAGTTCTTC	14	TRBV12-3/TRBV12-4	TRBJ2-1	many	TRBD2
CASSLGQGPEKLFF	TGTGCCAGCAGCCTGGGACAGGGCCCTGAAAAACTGTTTTTT	14	TRBV6-1	TRBJ1-4	few	TRBD1
CASSHFSGRHEQYF	TGTGCCAGCAGCCACTTCTCCGGACGACACGAGCAGTACTTC	14	TRBV12-3/TRBV12-4	TRBJ2-7	many	NA
CASSLVENTEAFF	TGTGCCAGCAGCTTGGTCGAGAACACTGAAGCTTTCTTT	13	TRBV7-9	TRBJ1-1	many	NA
CASSLLKANSYNEQFF	TGTGCCAGCAGCCTTCTAAAAGCTAACTCCTACAATGAGCAGTTCTTC	16	TRBV7-8	TRBJ2-1	many	NA
CATSRVGQETQYF	TGTGCCACCAGCAGAGTAGGACAAGAGACCCAGTACTTC	13	TRBV15	TRBJ2-5	many	NA
CSVSLGDWGNQPQHF	TGCAGTGTATCCCTAGGGGATTGGGGCAATCAGCCCCAGCATTTT	15	TRBV20-1	TRBJ1-5	NA	NA
CASSFLAGSYEQYF	TGTGCCAGCAGCTTTTTAGCGGGTTCCTACGAGCAGTACTTC	14	TRBV5-6	TRBJ2-7	many	TRBD2
CASSFPGQGGDTEAFF	TGTGCCAGCAGCTTCCCAGGACAGGGGGGCGACACTGAAGCTTTCTTT	16	TRBV7-6	TRBJ1-1	few	TRBD1
CASSEAGGYTF	TGTGCCAGCAGTGAAGCGGGTGGCTACACCTTC	11	TRBV25-1	TRBJ1-2	few	NA
CASSSTWTGDTEAFF	TGTGCCAGCAGCTCGACCTGGACAGGTGACACTGAAGCTTTCTTT	15	TRBV12-3/TRBV12-4	TRBJ1-1	NA	TRBD1
CASSQDRGTGANVLTF	TGCGCCAGCAGCCAAGATAGGGGTACTGGGGCCAACGTCCTGACTTTC	16	TRBV4-3	TRBJ2-6	few	NA
CASSEEEVYTDTQYF	TGTGCCAGCAGTGAAGAGGAGGTCTACACAGATACGCAGTATTTT	15	TRBV2	TRBJ2-3	NA	NA
CASSGWSGLGYTF	TGCGCCAGCAGCGGGTGGAGCGGTCTGGGCTACACCTTC	13	TRBV5-1	TRBJ1-2	NA	NA
CASCPPEPTDHGDTEAFF	TGTGCCAGCTGCCCACCCGAACCCACAGACCACGGGGACACTGAAGCTTTCTTT	18	TRBV3-1	TRBJ1-1	NA	NA
CSARPVLAENIQYF	TGCAGTGCTAGACCGGTACTAGCCGAAAACATTCAGTACTTC	14	TRBV20-1	TRBJ2-4	NA	NA
CSARRDLGEKLFF	TGCAGTGCTAGGCGGGACTTAGGGGAAAAACTGTTTTTT	13	TRBV20-1	TRBJ1-4	many	NA
CASSLEGQGSPGNTIYF	TGCGCCAGCAGCTTGGAAGGACAGGGATCGCCTGGAAACACCATATATTTT	17	TRBV5-1	TRBJ1-3	NA	TRBD1